This TCR beta chain stems from a study of identical twins. Via MiXCR, TCRdb re-called the 5' RACE reads, giving one row per CDR3 protein. The table records some 500,000 distinct CDR3 sequences, just under 10% of them present only once. These data were also reused for a study on yellow fever vaccine responses in identical twins.

Source material: PBMCs. The origin of this receptor is a woman aged 18-29 years in good health.

DNA of the CDR3: TGTGCCTGGAGCGACGGACTAGCGTCCTACAATGAGCAGTTCTTC. It translates to CAWSDGLASYNEQFF. The chain employs TRBV30 and TRBJ2-1, with 9 bases fitting TRBD2. The J segment lost 1 base and the V segment lost 3 bases, leaving 4 bases of the junction unmatched. Germline loops: CDR1 GTSNPN, CDR2 SVGIG (reference sequence). The CDR3 covers 15 residues. Variable domain in full (rest from reference TRBV30 and TRBJ2-1): SQTIHQWPATLVQPVGSPLSLECTVEGTSNPNLYWYRQAAGRGLQLLFYSVGIGQISSEVPQNLSASRPQDRQFILSSKKLLLSDSGFYLCAWSDGLASYNEQFFGPGTRLTVL.